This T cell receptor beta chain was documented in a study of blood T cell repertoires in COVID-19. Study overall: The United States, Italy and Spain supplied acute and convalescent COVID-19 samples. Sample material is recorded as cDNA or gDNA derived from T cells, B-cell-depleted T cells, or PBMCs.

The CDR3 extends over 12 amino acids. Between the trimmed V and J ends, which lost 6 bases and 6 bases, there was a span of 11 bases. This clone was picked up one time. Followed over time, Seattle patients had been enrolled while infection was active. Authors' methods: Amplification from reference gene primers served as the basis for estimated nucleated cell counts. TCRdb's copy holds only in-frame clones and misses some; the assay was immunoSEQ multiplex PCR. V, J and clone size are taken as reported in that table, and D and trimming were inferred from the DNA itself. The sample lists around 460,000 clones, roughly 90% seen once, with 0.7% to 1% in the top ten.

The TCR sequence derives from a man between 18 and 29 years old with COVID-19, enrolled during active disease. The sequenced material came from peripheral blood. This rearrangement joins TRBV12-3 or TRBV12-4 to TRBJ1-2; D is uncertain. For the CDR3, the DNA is TGTGCCAGCAGATCGTTCGGGGATGGCTACACCTTC. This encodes CASRSFGDGYTF.